This section outlines one T cell receptor beta chain sequence together with its context. Antigen specificity is unknown. These data belong to a study of T cells in localized non-small cell lung cancer. Assay: immunoSEQ multiplex PCR; the TCRdb copy retains only in-frame clones and omits some. The table includes approximately 83,000 clones, around 90% detected once. V was cut by 10 bases and J by 6 bases, with 15 bases left in between. The CDR3 extends over 12 amino acids. Per the germline V gene, CDR1 is MNHEY and CDR2 is SVGAGI. General observations from the study: A median approximately 57 of the top 100 tumor clones appeared in adjacent lung. Heterogeneity stays possible, as sequencing covered only one tumor region.

The input for sequencing was peripheral blood, taken before any cancer treatment. This receptor was identified in a woman aged 35-75 years with stage I squamous cell lung carcinoma. The chain recombines TRBV6-5 with TRBJ2-5, with D unresolved. CDR3 amino acids: CATRNQWKTQYF. CDR3 sequence (DNA): TGTGCCACCAGGAATCAGTGGAAGACCCAGTACTTC.